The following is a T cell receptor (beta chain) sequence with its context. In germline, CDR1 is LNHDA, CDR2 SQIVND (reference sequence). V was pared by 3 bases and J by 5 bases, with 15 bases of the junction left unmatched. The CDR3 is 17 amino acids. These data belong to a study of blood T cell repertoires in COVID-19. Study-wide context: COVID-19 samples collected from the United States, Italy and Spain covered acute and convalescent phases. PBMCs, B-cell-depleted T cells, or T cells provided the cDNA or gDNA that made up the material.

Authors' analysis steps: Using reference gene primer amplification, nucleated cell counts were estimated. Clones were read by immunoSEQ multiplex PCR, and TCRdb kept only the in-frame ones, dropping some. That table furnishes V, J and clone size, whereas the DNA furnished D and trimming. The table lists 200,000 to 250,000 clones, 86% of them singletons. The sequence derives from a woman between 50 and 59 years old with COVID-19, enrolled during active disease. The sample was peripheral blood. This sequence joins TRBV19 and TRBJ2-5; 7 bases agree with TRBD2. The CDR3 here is CASSIRFWGGDWETQYF. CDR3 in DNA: TGTGCCAGTAGTATTAGGTTTTGGGGGGGTGATTGGGAGACCCAGTACTTC. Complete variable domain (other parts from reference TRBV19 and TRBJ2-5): DGGITQSPKYLFRKEGQNVTLSCEQNLNHDAMYWYRQDPGQGLRLIYYSQIVNDFQKGDIAEGYSVSREKKESFPLTVTSAQKNPTAFYLCASSIRFWGGDWETQYFGPGTRLLVL.